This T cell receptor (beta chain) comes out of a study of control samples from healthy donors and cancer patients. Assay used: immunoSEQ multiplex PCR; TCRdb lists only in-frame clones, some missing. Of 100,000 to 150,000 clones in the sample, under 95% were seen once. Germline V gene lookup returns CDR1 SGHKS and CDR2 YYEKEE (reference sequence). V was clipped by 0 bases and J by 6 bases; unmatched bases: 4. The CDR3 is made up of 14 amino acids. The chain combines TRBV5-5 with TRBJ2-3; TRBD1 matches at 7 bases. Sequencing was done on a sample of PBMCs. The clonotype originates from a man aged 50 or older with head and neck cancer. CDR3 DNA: TGTGCCAGCAGCTTGGAGGACAGGTTTGATACGCAGTATTTT. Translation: CASSLEDRFDTQYF.